The text below deals with one T cell receptor beta chain. The source of the sample is a study of blood T cells in healthy people across ages. The V gene's germline CDR1 is SNHLY and CDR2 FYNNEI. CDR3 size: 12 residues. V lost 6 bases, J lost 7 bases, and 3 bases stayed unmatched. PCR was performed a second time for roughly 7 to 11 cycles using a sample-barcoded 5' primer and a J-beta primer mix. From the 5' RACE reads, TCRdb called clonotypes with MiXCR, one entry per CDR3 protein. The profile covers 760,000 or so distinct CDR3 sequences, with about 25% appearing a single time and under 10% taken by the ten largest. This same sample was also taken into another study, of T cells of mothers and their children. From that paper: A few mothers and their six children, all healthy Caucasians, donated.

The chain links TRBV2 to TRBJ1-5; TRBD1 matches at 7 bases. The sample taken for sequencing was blood. This receptor was identified in a boy aged 5-17 years in good health. Written as DNA, the CDR3 is TGTGCCAGCAGCACAGGGGAGCAGCCCCAGCATTTT. It is translated as CASSTGEQPQHF.